The clone carrying this T cell receptor beta chain was detected only a few times. Its target is unknown. The sample originates from a study of tumor-infiltrating lymphocytes in primary liver carcinoma. Study-wide context: Tumor stage was T1-T3 N0M0, and tumor size was 4.2 to 10 cm across.

The germline gives CDR1 SGHRS, CDR2 YFSETQ. The CDR3 is 14 residues long. Trimming removed 4 bases from V and 2 bases from J; junction bases left unmatched: 3. TCR beta cDNA came from 400 to 500 ng total RNA, primed with a constant-region primer. Libraries covering TCR beta were generated through three nested multiplex PCR rounds (using a slightly modified ARM-PCR). The opening two PCR rounds, roughly 11 cycles each, paired TRBV1-TRBV30 forward primers with a C-beta reverse primer. TCRdb ran MiXCR on the multiplex PCR reads and lists one entry per CDR3 protein. The table lists fewer than 400,000 distinct CDR3 sequences, 50% to 60% of them singletons. Notes on the study in general: Researchers found tumor-adjacent and tumor-blood pairs overlapped less than tumor region pairs.

The researchers obtained blood RNA from unsorted whole blood and also extracted germline DNA. Chronic HBV infection was present in the patients, who were treatment-naive. Roughly 4.1 milliliters of peripheral blood were drawn presurgically. Sample: peripheral blood. This clonotype was obtained from a woman younger than 45 with primary liver carcinoma and hepatitis B virus infection. The chain joins TRBV5-1 to TRBJ2-4, with 7 bases aligning to TRBD1. In DNA form, the CDR3 reads TGCGCCAGCAGCCAGGGACAGCCCAAAAACATTCAGTACTTC. Amino acids: CASSQGQPKNIQYF.